The 28 T cell receptor beta chains in this list originate from one sample, sequenced in a study of shared clonotypes between healthy human individuals. Profiling relied on immunoSEQ multiplex PCR, and the TCRdb table lists in-frame clones only, not all of them. The sample shows some 2 million clones, 90% to 95% of them seen only once. Sequenced input: naive CD4+ T cells sorted from blood. Subset in this sample: CD45RA+ positively selected. The source of these receptors is a man between 18 and 29 years old in good health.

Details on this clone: Other DNA sequences in the sample encode the same CDR3. The chain is built from TRBV29-1 and TRBJ1-1; D is perhaps TRBD1 (6 bases). This CDR3 has 13 residues. The germline V gene encodes CDR1 SQVTM and CDR2 ANQGSEA. Trimming shortened V by 7 bases and J by 2 bases, and 14 bases separated the two germline ends. The CDR3 nucleotides read TGCAGCGCAGGGAGGGGGGGTAACACTGAAGCTTTCTTT. Translating gives CSAGRGGNTEAFF.

The gene calls are TRBV6-5 and TRBJ2-5, with D unclear. The CDR3 extends over 12 amino acids. Trimming cost V 2 bases and J 7 bases, with 8 bases left between them. Per germline, CDR1 MNHEY and CDR2 SVGAGI. The CDR3 DNA sequence: TGTGCCAGCAGTTACGGGTTCGGGACCCAGTACTTC. It codes for CASSYGFGTQYF.

The chain carries TRBV27 and TRBJ1-5, with D perhaps matching TRBD1 (6 bases). The germline V gene encodes CDR1 MNHEY and CDR2 SMNVEV (reference sequence). With 3 bases removed from V and 4 bases from J, the gap between germline ends came to 13 bases. The CDR3 extends over 15 amino acids. The chain's CDR3 is CASSFSRQANQPQHF. CDR3 bases: TGTGCCAGCAGTTTTTCGAGACAGGCAAATCAGCCCCAGCATTTT.

The chain recombines TRBV11-3 with TRBJ2-1; D not resolved. Between the trimmed V and J ends, which lost 0 bases and 3 bases, there was a span of 3 bases. Germline V CDR1 and CDR2: SGHNT, YENEEA. This CDR3 contains 13 residues. The CDR3 coding sequence is TGTGCCAGCAGCTTAGATAGCTACAATGAGCAGTTCTTC. Translation: CASSLDSYNEQFF.

This sequence joins TRBV10-3 and TRBJ1-4, with D unclear. There are 14 residues in the CDR3. Germline assignment: CDR1 ENHRY and CDR2 SYGVKD. V was shortened by 0 bases and J by 7 bases, with 9 bases between the two germline ends. In DNA form, the CDR3 reads TGTGCCATCAGTGAGTCGACGGCTGCTGAAAAACTGTTTTTT. This sequence encodes CAISESTAAEKLFF.

This clone is a singleton in its sample. The genes are TRBV7-3 and TRBJ2-3; no clear D. The germline gives CDR1 SGHTA, CDR2 FQGTGA. The CDR3 has 14 amino acids. V shed 1 base and J shed 1 base, with 6 bases lying between them. In DNA, the CDR3 is TGTGCCAGCAGCTTAAGTAAGGGCACAGATACGCAGTATTTT. This sequence encodes CASSLSKGTDTQYF.

On this clone: Given a much more abundant clone one base away, this may be a read error. Distinct nucleotide sequences in the sample also encode this CDR3. The rearrangement links TRBV5-1 to TRBJ1-1; tentatively, D is TRBD1 (6 bases). Germline CDR1 is SGHRS and CDR2 is YFSETQ. The CDR3 has 14 amino acids. The DNA for the CDR3 is TGCGCCAGCAGCTTCGCAGGTGGGGACACTGAAGCCTTCTTT. It is translated as CASSFAGGDTEAFF.

CDR3 protein: CASSLGGTSGYEQYF. CDR3 sequence (DNA): TGTGCCAGCAGCTTGGGTGGGACTAGCGGCTACGAGCAGTACTTC. This sequence joins TRBV5-4 and TRBJ2-7; TRBD2 matches at 11 bases. From germline, CDR1 is SGHNT and CDR2 YYREEE (reference sequence). This CDR3 region has 15 residues. V was clipped by 0 bases and J by 3 bases; unmatched bases: 2.

The chain carries TRBV6-4 and TRBJ2-7; D call uncertain. This CDR3 comprises 13 residues. V lost 6 bases to trimming and J lost 4 bases, with 13 bases between them. Germline V CDR1 and CDR2: MRHNA, SNTAGT. The CDR3 protein is CASRRKAVYEQYF. Written as DNA, the CDR3 is TGTGCCAGCAGAAGAAAGGCGGTATACGAGCAGTACTTC.

This chain uses TRBV11-3 with TRBJ2-1; 9 nucleotides align to TRBD2. V shed 1 base, J shed 5 bases, and the junction held 3 bases outside the gene matches. The CDR3 contains 15 residues. Germline assignment: CDR1 SGHNT and CDR2 YENEEA. The CDR3 spells CASSLAREGHNEQFF. The CDR3 DNA reads as TGTGCCAGCAGCTTAGCGCGGGAGGGCCACAATGAGCAGTTCTTC. Full variable domain (missing parts from reference TRBV11-3 and TRBJ2-1): EAGVVQSPRYKIIEKKQPVAFWCNPISGHNTLYWYLQNLGQGPELLIRYENEEAVDDSQLPKDRFSAERLKGVDSTLKIQPAELGDSAVYLCASSLAREGHNEQFFGPGTRLTVL.

The chain has TRBV2 and TRBJ1-3, with D uncertain. CDR3 length: 17 residues. Germline loops: CDR1 SNHLY, CDR2 FYNNEI. V dropped 3 bases and J dropped 3 bases, with 18 bases sitting between them. The CDR3 DNA reads as TGTGCCAGCAGTGATAATGCCAGACCAACCATTGGAAACACCATATATTTT. It encodes CASSDNARPTIGNTIYF.

The gene calls are TRBV10-3 and TRBJ1-2; D is possibly TRBD1 (5 bases). This CDR3 spans 13 amino acids. Trimming took off 9 bases at V and 5 bases at J, with 16 bases between the two ends. Germline values: CDR1 ENHRY, CDR2 SYGVKD. CDR3 loop: CAIKPKGTYGYTF. In nucleotides, the CDR3 is TGTGCCATTAAACCCAAAGGGACTTATGGCTACACCTTC.

The chain has TRBV11-2 and TRBJ2-2; D is uncertain. The germline CDR1 and CDR2 sequences are SGHAT and FQNNGV. V was pared by 2 bases and J by 1 base, with 11 bases between. The CDR3 contains 16 residues. Here the CDR3 reads CASSLIPTGNTGELFF. The CDR3 bases are TGTGCCAGCAGCTTAATTCCTACCGGGAACACCGGGGAGCTGTTTTTT.

The chain has TRBV7-2 and TRBJ2-7; 7 bases map to TRBD2. The CDR3 has 12 residues. Germline loops: CDR1 SGHTA, CDR2 FQGNSA. Germline trimming cut 9 bases from V and 4 bases from J; bases unmatched to any gene: 6. CDR3 in amino acids: CASGRGQYEQYF. The CDR3 coding sequence is TGTGCCAGTGGGAGGGGCCAATACGAGCAGTACTTC.

This clone was picked up one time. This sequence joins TRBV7-2 and TRBJ2-3, with 15 positions matching TRBD2. This CDR3 comprises 17 residues. V gave up 5 bases and J gave up 4 bases; unmatched junction bases: 7. Germline loops: CDR1 SGHTA, CDR2 FQGNSA. The CDR3 sequence: CASSPAGLAGGADTQYF. For the CDR3, the DNA is TGTGCCAGCAGCCCCGCAGGACTAGCGGGAGGGGCAGATACGCAGTATTTT.

The J gene is TRBJ2-7, the V gene TRBV27; D call uncertain. The CDR3 is 12 residues long. The V end was cut by 6 bases, the J end by 7 bases, with 13 bases between. Germline V CDR1 and CDR2: MNHEY, SMNVEV (reference sequence). CDR3: CASRVYPGEQYF. CDR3 DNA sequence: TGTGCCAGCAGGGTGTATCCCGGGGAGCAGTACTTC.

This chain joins TRBV7-2 and TRBJ1-2, with 9 positions matching TRBD1. From germline, CDR1 is SGHTA and CDR2 FQGNSA. This CDR3 comprises 13 residues. V was clipped by 10 bases and J by 5 bases; unmatched bases: 8. CDR3 coding DNA: TGTGCCACCATCCAGACAGGGGGATATGGCTACACCTTC. Protein: CATIQTGGYGYTF. Drawing the rest from reference TRBV7-2 and TRBJ1-2, the complete variable domain is GAGVSQSPSNKVTEKGKDVELRCDPISGHTALYWYRQSLGQGLEFLIYFQGNSAPDKSGLPSDRFSAERTGGSVSTLTIQRTQQEDSAVYLCATIQTGGYGYTFGSGTRLTVV.

A note on this clone: Other DNA sequences in this sample translate to the same CDR3. V and J are TRBV25-1 and TRBJ2-3; D call uncertain. CDR3 length: 13 residues. The germline CDR1 and CDR2 sequences are MGHDK and SYGVNS. The V gene lost 1 base and the J gene lost 4 bases, with 6 bases spanning the gap. The DNA for the CDR3 is TGTGCCAGCAGTGAATGGTCTCCAGATACGCAGTATTTT. Its protein product is CASSEWSPDTQYF.

The chain recombines TRBV7-2 with TRBJ1-4, with 7 bases fitting TRBD1. With V trimmed by 3 bases and J by 4 bases, 8 bases remained unmatched. This CDR3 region has 16 residues. Per the germline V gene, CDR1 is SGHTA and CDR2 is FQGNSA. DNA of the CDR3: TGTGCCAGCAGCTTGGTTTCCGGGACAGTTAATGAAAAACTGTTTTTT. Its translation is CASSLVSGTVNEKLFF.

The chain recombines TRBV5-8 with TRBJ2-1; TRBD1 matches 10 bases. Germline trimming cut 4 bases from V and 6 bases from J; bases unmatched to any gene: 10. In germline, CDR1 is SGHTS, CDR2 YDEGEE. This CDR3 region has 16 residues. CDR3 in DNA: TGTGCCAGCAGCCCTTGGTTATGGACAGGGGGCAATGAGCAGTTCTTC. This sequence encodes CASSPWLWTGGNEQFF.

This chain joins TRBV28 and TRBJ1-4; 9 bases are shared with TRBD1. The CDR3 contains 14 residues. V gave up 4 bases and J gave up 4 bases; unmatched junction bases: 1. Germline V CDR1 and CDR2: MDHEN, SYDVKM. The chain's CDR3 is CASSWGQGNEKLFF. The CDR3 coding sequence is TGTGCCAGCAGTTGGGGACAGGGTAATGAAAAACTGTTTTTT.

This sequence joins TRBV4-1 and TRBJ2-1, with D maybe TRBD1 (6 bases). The V and J ends lost 6 bases and 5 bases respectively, with 11 bases between them. The germline V gene encodes CDR1 MGHRA and CDR2 YSYEKL. CDR3 length: 13 residues. The CDR3 bases are TGCGCCAGCAGACCTACAGGGAACAATGAGCAGTTCTTC. Its translation: CASRPTGNNEQFF.

The gene calls are TRBV5-1 and TRBJ1-2; 10 nucleotides align to TRBD1. The J segment lost 1 base and the V segment lost 4 bases, leaving 4 bases of the junction unmatched. Germline V lookup: CDR1 SGHRS, CDR2 YFSETQ. This CDR3 spans 15 amino acids. The CDR3 is CASSPTGGGNYGYTF. CDR3 nucleotide sequence: TGCGCCAGCAGCCCGACAGGGGGCGGTAACTATGGCTACACCTTC.

V gene TRBV9 combines with J gene TRBJ2-1; D is unresolved. This CDR3 has 14 residues. CDR1 and CDR2 (germline): SGDLS, YYNGEE. Trimming took off 0 bases at V and 4 bases at J, with 8 bases between the two ends. DNA of the CDR3: TGTGCCAGCAGCGTAGCTCCCGTTTACAATGAGCAGTTCTTC. Translation gives CASSVAPVYNEQFF.

The chain employs TRBV28 and TRBJ2-2; D gene uncertain. Between the trimmed V and J ends, which lost 7 bases and 5 bases, there was a span of 5 bases. Germline loops: CDR1 MDHEN, CDR2 SYDVKM. The CDR3 loop spans 11 amino acids. The CDR3 sequence is CASTITGELFF. CDR3 nucleotide sequence: TGTGCCAGCACCATAACCGGGGAGCTGTTTTTT.

J is TRBJ2-2 and V is TRBV11-2; D ambiguous. The CDR3 spans 13 residues. The germline V and J ends were trimmed by 0 bases and 4 bases, with 3 bases remaining between them. Germline CDR1 reads SGHAT; CDR2 reads FQNNGV. CDR3 sequence: CASSLDITGELFF. CDR3 sequence (DNA): TGTGCCAGCAGCTTAGACATCACCGGGGAGCTGTTTTTT.

The rearrangement joins TRBV5-3 to TRBJ2-4; the D gene is possibly TRBD2 (8 bases). TRBV5-3 is an open reading frame whose function is uncertain. V lost 1 base to trimming and J lost 8 bases, with 37 bases between them. CDR3 size: 22 residues. CDR3 sequence reads: CARSLNRRDRVLAGSELDIQYF. The CDR3 DNA reads as TGTGCCAGAAGCTTGAATCGAAGAGACAGGGTGTTAGCGGGATCGGAATTAGACATTCAGTACTTC.

This clone was observed a single time. The V and J genes are TRBV2 and TRBJ2-7; D gene unclear. The germline V gene encodes CDR1 SNHLY and CDR2 FYNNEI. This CDR3 is 11 amino acids long. Trimming left V 6 bases short and J 3 bases short, with 6 bases between. The CDR3 sequence: CASRLVYEQYF. Here the CDR3 DNA reads TGTGCCAGCAGACTTGTCTACGAGCAGTACTTC.